This T cell receptor beta chain was recovered during a study of cytomegalovirus exposure and HLA in healthy donors. As for the study in general: In a later analysis, it was reported that the 110 or so validation repertoires had been produced on the same platform as the roughly 610 repertoires belonging to the first cohort.

With 5 bases clipped from V and 0 bases from J, the junction kept 9 bases outside the gene matches. The germline CDR1 and CDR2 sequences are PRHDT and FYEKMQ (reference sequence). This CDR3 is built from 18 residues. With respect to this clone: Its antigen is unknown.

The donors belonged to the approximately 120-subject validation cohort, separate from the approximately 670-subject first cohort. Method: immunoSEQ multiplex PCR; TCRdb's copy keeps in-frame clones and lacks some. The table has more than 90,000 clones, around 85% seen once; the top ten hold around 4.5%. Study-wide findings and caveats: The study put 150 to 200 TCR beta chains on its list as cytomegalovirus-associated. Through in vitro validation, three CMV-associated chains were shown to be specific for CMV antigens.

The chain has TRBV13 and TRBJ2-6; TRBD1 matches 8 bases. The sequencing sample was made of PBMCs. This clonotype was obtained from a man aged 18 to 30 in good health and CMV-seropositive. CDR3 DNA: TGTGCCAGCAGCCCTGCAGGGGGCCCGAACTCTGGGGCCAACGTCCTGACTTTC. Amino acid sequence: CASSPAGGPNSGANVLTF.